Following are 28 T cell receptor beta chains from one sample sequenced in a study of cytomegalovirus exposure and HLA in healthy donors. With 60 Vbeta and 13 Jbeta primers, the PCR was carried out. Using immunoSEQ multiplex PCR, the repertoire was profiled, and TCRdb retains in-frame clones only, with some absent. There are roughly 77,000 clones in the sample; less than 80% occur only once, and 5.5% to 8% lies in the top ten. The sequencing input was PBMCs. Receptor source: a woman aged 50 to 60 in good health and CMV-seropositive.

The chain uses TRBV7-9 and TRBJ2-7; TRBD1 is a possible D gene (6 bases). V lost 1 base and J lost 3, with 13 bases in between. This CDR3 is 15 amino acids long. The germline CDR1 and CDR2 sequences are SEHNR and FQNEAQ (reference sequence). DNA for the CDR3: TGTGCCAGCAGCTTAGGCCCAGGGGATGACTACGAGCAGTACTTC. It translates to CASSLGPGDDYEQYF.

This chain joins TRBV5-1 and TRBJ2-3; 8 bases match TRBD2. This CDR3 comprises 15 residues. The germline V gene has CDR1 SGHRS and CDR2 YFSETQ. Losses at the gene ends were 1 base for V and 0 bases for J; bases not matched to a gene: 1. Here the CDR3 reads CASSLRGGSTDTQYF. In nucleotides, the CDR3 is TGCGCCAGCAGCTTGCGGGGGGGGAGCACAGATACGCAGTATTTT.

V is TRBV13 and J is TRBJ1-2; D gene unclear. This CDR3 has 12 residues. Germline lookup yields CDR1 PRHDT and CDR2 FYEKMQ (reference sequence). Trimming stripped 5 bases from V and 10 bases from J, with 14 bases between. CDR3 sequence reads: CASSAGGFDYTF. DNA of the CDR3: TGTGCCAGCAGCGCCGGCGGGTTCGACTACACCTTC.

The CDR3 DNA reads as TGTGCTAGCGGGACAGGGACCACAGATACGCAGTATTTT. Its translation is CASGTGTTDTQYF. The genes are TRBV7-7 and TRBJ2-3; D perhaps matches TRBD1 (9 bases). In germline, CDR1 is SSHAT, CDR2 FNYEAQ (reference sequence). The CDR3 consists of 13 residues.

The rearrangement uses TRBV25-1 and TRBJ1-2, with TRBD1 identical over 7 bases. From germline, CDR1 is MGHDK and CDR2 SYGVNS. Trimming cost V 4 bases and J 1 base; bases outside gene matches: 6. The CDR3 sequence is 15 residues long. CDR3 nucleotide sequence: TGTGCCAGCAGTGGACAGGGTTCCAGTAACTATGGCTACACCTTC. As protein: CASSGQGSSNYGYTF.

The rearrangement links TRBV5-1 to TRBJ2-7; maybe TRBD2 (6 bases). The CDR3 length is 15 residues. V was trimmed by 0 bases and J by 2 bases, leaving 12 bases between them. Germline V gene data show CDR1 as SGHRS and CDR2 as YFSETQ. CDR3: CASSLALGGAYEQYF. Here the CDR3 DNA reads TGCGCCAGCAGCTTGGCCCTGGGGGGAGCCTACGAGCAGTACTTC.

V usage is TRBV9 and J usage is TRBJ1-2; no reliable D call. CDR1 and CDR2 from the germline V gene are SGDLS and YYNGEE. V was clipped by 3 bases and J by 8 bases, with 11 bases between them. The CDR3 extends over 12 amino acids. Here the CDR3 DNA reads TGTGCCAGCAGCGGTACAGAGACAGGCTACACCTTC. It is translated as CASSGTETGYTF.

The chain combines TRBV11-2 with TRBJ1-1; 7 nucleotides agree with TRBD1. J lost 2 bases, V lost 0 bases, and 6 bases had no gene match. In germline, CDR1 is SGHAT, CDR2 FQNNGV. The CDR3 runs to 16 residues. The CDR3 region has the DNA TGTGCCAGCAGCTTAGAGGGGACAGTCCTAAACACTGAAGCTTTCTTT. It codes for CASSLEGTVLNTEAFF.

The rearrangement joins TRBV25-1 to TRBJ2-7, with a weak D call TRBD2 (5 bases). Germline CDR1 and CDR2: MGHDK and SYGVNS. V lost 6 bases and J lost 3, with 12 bases in between. This CDR3 comprises 13 residues. This CDR3 is CASRPRASYEQYV. In nucleotides, the CDR3 is TGTGCCAGCAGGCCGAGGGCCAGCTACGAGCAGTACGTC.

This clone is judged medium-sized. This CDR3 reads CASSFPGQDENYGYTF. As DNA, the CDR3 is TGTGCCAGCAGTTTCCCGGGACAGGACGAGAACTATGGCTACACCTTC. The V call is TRBV28, the J call TRBJ1-2, with 8 positions matching TRBD1. V lost 3 bases to trimming and J lost 2 bases; unmatched junction nucleotides: 8. CDR3 length: 16 amino acids. Germline lookup yields CDR1 MDHEN and CDR2 SYDVKM.

The rearrangement joins TRBV13 to TRBJ1-2; no reliable D call. CDR3 length equals 11 residues. Looked up from germline, CDR1 is PRHDT and CDR2 is FYEKMQ (reference sequence). The germline V and J ends were trimmed by 8 bases and 8 bases, with 12 bases remaining between them. CDR3 nucleotide sequence: TGTGCCAGCCTAGGAGAGGGCGGCTACACCTTC. Amino acids: CASLGEGGYTF.

The chain joins TRBV19 to TRBJ1-3, with a weak D call TRBD1 (5 bases). Trimming took off 5 bases at V and 4 bases at J, with 12 bases between the two ends. CDR1 and CDR2 (germline): LNHDA, SQIVND (reference sequence). CDR3 size: 14 residues. The CDR3 protein is CASSSGEGGNTIYF. Written as DNA, the CDR3 is TGTGCCAGTAGTTCGGGGGAAGGCGGAAACACCATATATTTT.

The chain is built from TRBV9 and TRBJ2-7; no firm D call. This CDR3 is 14 amino acids long. V shed 5 bases and J shed 2 bases, with 14 bases lying between them. The germline V gene has CDR1 SGDLS and CDR2 YYNGEE. Here the CDR3 reads CASSAGGEAYEQYF. CDR3 coding DNA: TGTGCCAGCAGTGCCGGCGGAGAGGCCTACGAGCAGTACTTC.

This clone has just a few counts. The chain couples TRBV5-8 to TRBJ1-5; 8 bases are a match to TRBD1. The CDR3 runs 17 residues. V was clipped by 4 bases and J by 2 bases; unmatched bases: 11. Germline V lookup: CDR1 SGHTS, CDR2 YDEGEE. The chain's CDR3 is CASSHFTGGVGNQPQHF. CDR3 nucleotide sequence: TGTGCCAGCAGCCATTTTACAGGGGGTGTGGGCAATCAGCCCCAGCATTTT.

This chain uses TRBV27 with TRBJ1-5; D uncertain. Between the trimmed V and J ends, which lost 2 bases and 0 bases, there was a span of 8 bases. CDR3 length equals 15 residues. Germline V CDR1 and CDR2: MNHEY, SMNVEV (reference sequence). CDR3 nucleotide sequence: TGTGCCAGCAGTTTAGGCAGGCTTAGCAATCAGCCCCAGCATTTT. Its protein is CASSLGRLSNQPQHF.

The rearrangement links TRBV5-6 to TRBJ1-2, with 9 bases fitting TRBD1. This CDR3 spans 13 amino acids. The ends lost 0 bases at V and 7 bases at J; junction bases unmatched: 1. Germline-derived CDR1 and CDR2 are SGHDT and YYEEEE. CDR3 residues: CASSLGTGAGYTF. The DNA of the CDR3 is TGTGCCAGCAGCTTGGGGACAGGGGCTGGCTACACCTTC. Full variable domain (rest looked up from reference TRBV5-6 and TRBJ1-2): DAGVTQSPTHLIKTRGQQVTLRCSPKSGHDTVSWYQQALGQGPQFIFQYYEEEERQRGNFPDRFSGHQFPNYSSELNVNALLLGDSALYLCASSLGTGAGYTFGSGTRLTVV.

The rearrangement links TRBV21-1 to TRBJ2-2; TRBD2, the D gene given by the table, was not confirmed from the DNA. TRBV21-1 is flagged as a pseudogene. The CDR3 sequence is 13 residues long. CDR3 coding DNA: TGTGCCAGCAGCCGGGGGGGGACCGGGGAGCTGTTTTTT. Amino acids: CASSRGGTGELFF.

The CDR3 spells CASSFGTSEDTQYF. The CDR3 nucleotides read TGTGCCAGCAGCTTTGGGACTAGCGAAGATACGCAGTATTTT. The gene calls are TRBV11-2 and TRBJ2-3; 10 nucleotides line up with TRBD2. After removal of 3 bases from V and 5 bases from J, the junction contained 2 bases not matched to a gene. Germline V gene lookup returns CDR1 SGHAT and CDR2 FQNNGV. There are 14 residues in the CDR3.

The gene calls are TRBV11-1 and TRBJ2-1; TRBD1 agrees at 8 bases. Looked up from germline, CDR1 is SGHAT and CDR2 is FQDESV (reference sequence). V lost 3 bases, J lost 5 bases, and 3 bases stayed unmatched. The CDR3 has 14 residues. The CDR3 loop reads CASSFRTGNNEQFF. Written as DNA, the CDR3 is TGTGCCAGCAGCTTCAGGACAGGGAACAATGAGCAGTTCTTC.

In its sample, this clone was seen a few times. J is TRBJ2-2 and V is TRBV11-2; TRBD2 matches at 9 bases. This CDR3 contains 16 residues. V shed 1 base and J 0 bases; nucleotides not matched to a gene: 0. CDR1 and CDR2 (germline): SGHAT, FQNNGV. CDR3 region: CASSLGGGANTGELFF. CDR3 bases: TGTGCCAGCAGCTTAGGCGGGGGGGCGAACACCGGGGAGCTGTTTTTT.

In regard to this clone: The junction departs from the called germline gene at one end, perhaps through a read error. The chain joins TRBV7-3 to TRBJ2-3; D is ambiguous. The CDR3 contains 12 residues. In germline, CDR1 is SGHTA, CDR2 FQGTGA. The CDR3 DNA is TGTTCCAGCAGCTTAACGCAGGCTCCGCAGTATTTT. It codes for CSSSLTQAPQYF. Full variable domain (missing parts from reference TRBV7-3 and TRBJ2-3): GAGVSQTPSNKVTEKGKYVELRCDPISGHTALYWYRQSLGQGPEFLIYFQGTGAADDSGLPNDRFFAVRPEGSVSTLKIQRTERGDSAVYLCSSSLTQAPQYFGPGTRLTVL.

This clone came up a few times. The chain recombines TRBV7-9 with TRBJ1-2; 7 positions match TRBD1. Trimming took 1 base from V and 3 from J; bases not matched to a gene: 8. CDR3 size: 16 residues. Germline V gene sequence: CDR1 SEHNR, CDR2 FQNEAQ (reference sequence). The CDR3 sequence is CASSLDGARGYYGYTF. The CDR3, as DNA: TGTGCCAGCAGCTTAGACGGGGCCAGGGGGTACTATGGCTACACCTTC.

This rearrangement joins TRBV11-2 to TRBJ2-5; tentatively, D is TRBD1 (5 bases). The ends were cut back, 1 base at V and 0 bases at J, with 9 bases in the middle. CDR1 and CDR2 (germline): SGHAT, FQNNGV. CDR3 length: 15 residues. In DNA form, the CDR3 reads TGTGCCAGCAGCTTAGGTGTCAGGGACCAAGAGACCCAGTACTTC. Encoded protein: CASSLGVRDQETQYF. The variable domain in full, with the rest retrieved from reference TRBV11-2 and TRBJ2-5, is EAGVAQSPRYKIIEKRQSVAFWCNPISGHATLYWYQQILGQGPKLLIQFQNNGVVDDSQLPKDRFSAERLKGVDSTLKIQPAKLEDSAVYLCASSLGVRDQETQYFGPGTRLLVL.

V and J are TRBV28 and TRBJ2-5, with D hard to call. The CDR3 is 11 residues long. V shed 4 bases and J shed 6 bases, with 6 bases lying between them. Germline V gene data show CDR1 as MDHEN and CDR2 as SYDVKM. The CDR3 reads CASSYWQTQYF. CDR3 DNA: TGTGCCAGCAGTTATTGGCAGACCCAGTACTTC. Full variable domain (outside the CDR3, taken from reference TRBV28 and TRBJ2-5): DVKVTQSSRYLVKRTGEKVFLECVQDMDHENMFWYRQDPGLGLRLIYFSYDVKMKEKGDIPEGYSVSREKKERFSLILESASTNQTSMYLCASSYWQTQYFGPGTRLLVL.

The rearrangement links TRBV4-1 to TRBJ1-2, with 7 bases identical to TRBD1. The CDR3 runs 16 residues. CDR1 MGHRA and CDR2 YSYEKL come from the germline V gene. Trimming took 11 bases from V and 3 from J; bases not matched to a gene: 18. In DNA, the CDR3 is TGCGCCTCCCACCCTATCAAGGGGGCATTGGACTATGGCTACACCTTC. This sequence encodes CASHPIKGALDYGYTF.

The chain joins TRBV5-1 to TRBJ2-5; weak D call: TRBD2 (6 bases). Germline-derived CDR1 and CDR2 are SGHRS and YFSETQ. CDR3 length equals 14 residues. V lost 3 bases and J 5 bases, leaving 14 bases between the germline ends. The CDR3 coding sequence is TGCGCCAGCAGCTGGGGGGAGACTACGGAGACCCAGTACTTC. This codes for CASSWGETTETQYF.

The rearrangement joins TRBV10-2 to TRBJ2-5; unclear D gene. The CDR3 is made up of 12 amino acids. V gave up 4 bases and J gave up 7 bases, with 10 bases separating them. Germline CDR1 is WSHSY and CDR2 is SAAADI. The CDR3 reads CASSGLSPTQYF. CDR3 bases: TGCGCCAGCAGTGGACTCTCGCCGACCCAGTACTTC.

This rearrangement joins TRBV28 to TRBJ2-3, with D hard to call. The germline CDR1 and CDR2 sequences are MDHEN and SYDVKM. This CDR3 is 15 amino acids long. V gave up 5 bases and J gave up 0 bases, with 12 bases separating them. CDR3 in DNA: TGTGCCAGCAGTCCCCGAGCCATTAGCACAGATACGCAGTATTTT. Encoded protein: CASSPRAISTDTQYF.